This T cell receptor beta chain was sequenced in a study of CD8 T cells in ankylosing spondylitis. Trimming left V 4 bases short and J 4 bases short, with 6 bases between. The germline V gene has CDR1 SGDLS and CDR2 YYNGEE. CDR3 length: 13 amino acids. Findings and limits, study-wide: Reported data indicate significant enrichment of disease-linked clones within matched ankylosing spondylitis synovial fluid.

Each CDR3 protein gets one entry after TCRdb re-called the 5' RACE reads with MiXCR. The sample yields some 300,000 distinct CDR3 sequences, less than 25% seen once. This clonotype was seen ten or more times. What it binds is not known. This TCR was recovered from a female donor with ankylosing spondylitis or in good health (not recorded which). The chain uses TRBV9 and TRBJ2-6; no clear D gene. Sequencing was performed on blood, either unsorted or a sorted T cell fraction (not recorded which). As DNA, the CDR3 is TGTGCCAGCAGCTCCATGGGGGCCAACGTCCTGACTTTC. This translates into CASSSMGANVLTF.